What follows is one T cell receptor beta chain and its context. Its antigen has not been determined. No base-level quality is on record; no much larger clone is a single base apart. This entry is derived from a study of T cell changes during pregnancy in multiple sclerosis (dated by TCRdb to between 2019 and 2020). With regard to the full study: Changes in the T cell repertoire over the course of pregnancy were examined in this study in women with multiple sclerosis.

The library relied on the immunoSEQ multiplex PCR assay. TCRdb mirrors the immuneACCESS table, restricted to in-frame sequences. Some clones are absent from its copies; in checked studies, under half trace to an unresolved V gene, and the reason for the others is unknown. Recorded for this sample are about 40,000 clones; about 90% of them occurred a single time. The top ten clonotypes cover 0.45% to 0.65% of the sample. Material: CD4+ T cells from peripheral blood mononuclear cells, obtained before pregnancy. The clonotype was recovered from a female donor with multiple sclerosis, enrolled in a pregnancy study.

The CDR3 region reads CAISVGTGDYGYTF. DNA sequence: TGTGCCATCAGTGTGGGGACAGGGGATTATGGCTACACCTTC. The chain is encoded by TRBV10-3 joined to TRBJ1-2; TRBD1 fits 10 bases in the junction. Here V drops 4 bases and J drops 5 bases, and the junction holds 4 bases not matched to any gene. The CDR3 goes from the cysteine to the phenylalanine over 14 residues. CDR3 DNA is the only sequence kept; it has 42 bases, read in frame from the first base. CDR1 and CDR2 are drawn from the germline V gene: ENHRY, SYGVKD.